These 27 T cell receptor beta chains share one sample of origin, sequenced in a study of T-cell memory formation after mild COVID-19. TCRdb analysed the 5' RACE reads with MiXCR anew, one entry per CDR3 protein. The table has just over 350,000 distinct CDR3 sequences, about 15% seen once. The specimen was PBMCs or a T cell subset sorted from them (not recorded which). These receptors were obtained from a man between 18 and 29 years old who had mild COVID-19 (a few samples of this study predate the infection). Cell type and time point are not known.

This clonotype has ten or more counts. This chain uses TRBV6-2 or TRBV6-3 with TRBJ2-1; D might be TRBD2 (6 bases). This CDR3 spans 15 amino acids. V shed 6 bases and J shed 8 bases, with 20 bases lying between them. Germline V lookup: CDR1 MNHEY, CDR2 SVGEGT. The CDR3 nucleotides are TGTGCCAGCAGCTTGAATCCCGACTGGGGGGATGAGCAGTTCTTC. This encodes CASSLNPDWGDEQFF.

The chain recombines TRBV7-3 with TRBJ1-5; D ambiguous. The V end was cut by 5 bases, the J end by 6 bases, with 11 bases between. This CDR3 has 13 amino acids. Germline V gene sequence: CDR1 SGHTA, CDR2 FQGTGA. The CDR3 spells CASSLQAGQPQHF. DNA for the CDR3: TGTGCCAGCAGCCTTCAGGCCGGTCAGCCCCAGCATTTT.

The J gene is TRBJ2-7, the V gene TRBV6-5; 12 bases align to TRBD1. Germline lookup yields CDR1 MNHEY and CDR2 SVGAGI. The CDR3 extends over 17 amino acids. Trimming removed 6 bases from V and 6 bases from J; junction bases left unmatched: 15. CDR3: CASSRYSRDRGLSEQYV. The CDR3 nucleotides read TGTGCCAGCAGCCGATACTCCCGGGACAGGGGGCTTTCCGAGCAGTACGTC.

This clonotype occurred many times. This chain uses TRBV7-3 with TRBJ2-7; perhaps D is TRBD1 or TRBD2 (5 bases each). The V and J ends lost 0 bases and 0 bases respectively, with 12 bases between them. In germline, CDR1 is SGHTA, CDR2 FQGTGA. The CDR3 loop spans 16 amino acids. This chain's CDR3 is CASSLTPGRNSYEQYF. In nucleotides, the CDR3 is TGTGCCAGCAGCTTAACGCCGGGACGCAACTCCTACGAGCAGTACTTC.

This clonotype was counted only a few times. V usage is TRBV12-3 or TRBV12-4 and J usage is TRBJ1-1; D possibly corresponds to TRBD1 (5 bases). This CDR3 has 15 amino acids. V lost 3 bases to trimming and J lost 4 bases, with 15 bases between them. CDR3 sequence: CASSLGLHGGTEAFF. In DNA, the CDR3 is TGTGCCAGCAGTTTGGGCCTACACGGGGGCACTGAAGCTTTCTTT.

This clonotype was seen repeatedly, ten times or more. The chain joins TRBV7-2 to TRBJ2-3; D is unresolved. Germline V lookup: CDR1 SGHTA, CDR2 FQGNSA. Deletions cut 1 base from V and 1 base from J, with 12 bases between. The CDR3 is 16 amino acids. For the CDR3, the DNA is TGTGCCAGCAGCTTAGGGTTCTCAGACCGCACAGATACGCAGTATTTT. Translated, it gives CASSLGFSDRTDTQYF.

This clonotype came up many times. The V and J genes are TRBV5-1 and TRBJ1-2; possibly TRBD1 for D (5 bases). V lost 2 bases and J 8 bases, leaving 19 bases between the germline ends. This CDR3 is 15 amino acids long. CDR1 is SGHRS, CDR2 YFSETQ, per germline. The CDR3 loop is CASSLLPGPSLGYTF. The DNA of the CDR3 is TGCGCCAGCAGCTTACTCCCGGGACCTTCGTTGGGCTACACCTTC.

This clonotype was seen a few times. The rearrangement links TRBV11-1 to TRBJ2-5; D possibly matches TRBD1 or TRBD2 (5 bases each). The CDR3 totals 14 residues. Between the trimmed V and J ends, which lost 3 bases and 5 bases, there was a span of 13 bases. Germline assignment: CDR1 SGHAT and CDR2 FQDESV (reference sequence). The CDR3 reads CASSFIWGSETQYF. The CDR3 DNA reads TGTGCCAGCAGCTTTATCTGGGGGTCGGAGACCCAGTACTTC.

This clonotype appeared many times. V usage is TRBV6-5 and J usage is TRBJ2-3; TRBD2 matches 8 bases. Germline V gene data show CDR1 as MNHEY and CDR2 as SVGAGI. The CDR3 length is 14 residues. Losses at the gene ends were 0 bases for V and 6 bases for J; bases not matched to a gene: 2. Here the CDR3 reads CASSYSSGVDTQYF. The CDR3 DNA is TGTGCCAGCAGTTACTCTAGCGGGGTCGATACGCAGTATTTT.

This clonotype was observed a few times. The gene calls are TRBV7-9 and TRBJ2-7; the D gene is possibly TRBD1 (6 bases). The CDR3 covers 15 residues. Between the trimmed V and J ends, which lost 6 bases and 6 bases, there was a span of 21 bases. The germline CDR1 and CDR2 sequences are SEHNR and FQNEAQ (reference sequence). The CDR3 protein is CASSPKGGSRAEQYF. CDR3 sequence (DNA): TGTGCCAGCAGTCCAAAAGGGGGTTCCAGGGCCGAGCAGTACTTC.

The V and J genes are TRBV7-8 and TRBJ2-1; TRBD2 agrees at 12 bases. This CDR3 comprises 15 residues. V was pared by 4 bases and J by 9 bases, with 7 bases of the junction left unmatched. Germline V gives CDR1 SGHVS, CDR2 FQNEAQ. CDR3 region: CASSYRLAGEGEQFF. The CDR3 DNA follows: TGTGCCAGCAGCTACAGACTAGCGGGGGAGGGTGAGCAGTTCTTC. The entire variable domain, with the rest obtained from reference TRBV7-8 and TRBJ2-1, is as follows: GAGVSQSPRYKVAKRGQDVALRCDPISGHVSLFWYQQALGQGPEFLTYFQNEAQLDKSGLPSDRFFAERPEGSVSTLKIQRTQQEDSAVYLCASSYRLAGEGEQFFGPGTRLTVL.

This rearrangement joins TRBV4-3 to TRBJ2-1; 9 bases agree with TRBD1. Losses at the gene ends were 4 bases for V and 6 bases for J; bases not matched to a gene: 7. Germline V gene data show CDR1 as LGHNA and CDR2 as YSLEER. The CDR3 runs to 15 residues. Here the CDR3 reads CASSPGQGPANEQFF. The DNA for the CDR3 is TGCGCCAGCAGCCCCGGACAGGGGCCTGCCAATGAGCAGTTCTTC.

Ten or more counts support this clonotype. The chain recombines TRBV5-1 with TRBJ1-1; D remains unclear. This CDR3 contains 14 residues. Germline V gene sequence: CDR1 SGHRS, CDR2 YFSETQ. V was clipped by 4 bases and J by 5 bases, with 15 bases between them. For the CDR3, the DNA is TGCGCCAGCAGCGAAACTCGAGGGAGGACTGAAGCTTTCTTT. Its protein is CASSETRGRTEAFF. The full variable domain, rest sourced from reference TRBV5-1 and TRBJ1-1, is KAGVTQTPRYLIKTRGQQVTLSCSPISGHRSVSWYQQTPGQGLQFLFEYFSETQRNKGNFPGRFSGRQFSNSRSEMNVSTLELGDSALYLCASSETRGRTEAFFGQGTRLTVV.

The V and J genes are TRBV19 and TRBJ2-5; D unresolved. Germline-derived CDR1 and CDR2 are LNHDA and SQIVND (reference sequence). V lost 5 bases and J 5 bases, leaving 12 bases between the germline ends. The CDR3 runs to 13 residues. This CDR3 is CASSPRAAETQYF. CDR3 in DNA: TGTGCCAGTAGTCCTCGGGCCGCGGAGACCCAGTACTTC.

The V call is TRBV6-5, the J call TRBJ1-1, with 9 nucleotides matching TRBD1. This CDR3 region has 17 residues. Looked up from germline, CDR1 is MNHEY and CDR2 is SVGAGI. V shed 0 bases, J shed 2 bases, and the junction held 7 bases outside the gene matches. Here the CDR3 DNA reads TGTGCCAGCAGTTACTCAACCACAGGGGGCGCAAACACTGAAGCTTTCTTT. This sequence encodes CASSYSTTGGANTEAFF.

This sequence joins TRBV13 and TRBJ2-1; tentative D call: TRBD1 (6 bases). The ends were cut back, 5 bases at V and 4 bases at J, with 15 bases in the middle. CDR3 size: 15 residues. The germline CDR1 and CDR2 sequences are PRHDT and FYEKMQ (reference sequence). In nucleotides, the CDR3 is TGTGCCAGCAGCCGTCGACTAAGGGGGTACAATGAGCAGTTCTTC. Translating it yields CASSRRLRGYNEQFF.

Many counts were recorded for this clonotype. The gene calls are TRBV7-8 and TRBJ1-5; no firm D call. Trimming shortened V by 1 base and J by 6 bases, and 4 bases separated the two germline ends. This CDR3 is 12 amino acids long. Germline V gene sequence: CDR1 SGHVS, CDR2 FQNEAQ. CDR3 coding DNA: TGTGCCAGCAGCTTAGAGGGTCAGCCCCAGCATTTT. Encoded protein: CASSLEGQPQHF.

This clonotype was seen just once. The gene calls are TRBV7-9 and TRBJ2-3; either TRBD1 or TRBD2 may fit D (6 bases each). The CDR3 is made up of 15 amino acids. Deletions cut 1 base from V and 4 bases from J, with 12 bases between. Per the germline V gene, CDR1 is SEHNR and CDR2 is FQNEAQ (reference sequence). CDR3 sequence (DNA): TGTGCCAGCAGCTTAGGGGGGGCCCTATCAGATACGCAGTATTTT. It is translated as CASSLGGALSDTQYF.

The genes are TRBV4-3 and TRBJ2-6; D unclear. Germline CDR1 is LGHNA and CDR2 is YSLEER. This CDR3 is built from 17 residues. Trimming removed 0 bases from V and 2 bases from J, with 11 bases in between. CDR3 sequence: CASSQEYDLAGANVLTF. The CDR3 DNA is TGCGCCAGCAGCCAAGAATATGACCTGGCTGGGGCCAACGTCCTGACTTTC.

This chain joins TRBV25-1 and TRBJ1-2; D possibly corresponds to TRBD1 (6 bases). Trimming cost V 1 base and J 6 bases, with 24 bases left between them. Per germline, CDR1 MGHDK and CDR2 SYGVNS. The CDR3 length is 18 residues. The CDR3 reads CASSESRGFRAAGHGYTF. CDR3 DNA: TGTGCCAGCAGTGAATCGAGGGGGTTCAGGGCGGCAGGGCATGGCTACACCTTC.

This clonotype showed up just a few times. V gene TRBV4-1 combines with J gene TRBJ1-2; no definite D call. The CDR3 length is 15 residues. CDR1 MGHRA and CDR2 YSYEKL come from the germline V gene. The V end lost 0 bases, the J end lost 2 bases, and 10 bases lay between the germline ends. CDR3 sequence (DNA): TGCGCCAGCAGCCAAGATAGATCCGAGAACTATGGCTACACCTTC. It is translated as CASSQDRSENYGYTF.

This clonotype was observed a few times. The chain couples TRBV9 to TRBJ2-3, with TRBD2 as a possible D gene (6 bases). This CDR3 comprises 15 residues. Germline values: CDR1 SGDLS, CDR2 YYNGEE. Deletions cut 0 bases from V and 2 bases from J, with 10 bases between. The CDR3 coding sequence is TGTGCCAGCAGCGTAGTAGGACTACCCACAGATACGCAGTATTTT. Residues: CASSVVGLPTDTQYF.

This clonotype was seen a few times. The V call is TRBV9, the J call TRBJ1-2; unclear D gene. Germline V gene sequence: CDR1 SGDLS, CDR2 YYNGEE. Trimming removed 2 bases at V and 4 bases at J, with 9 bases between. CDR3 length: 13 residues. The DNA for the CDR3 is TGTGCCAGCAGCGTCAGCGCCACCTATGGCTACACCTTC. Amino acids: CASSVSATYGYTF. Together with reference TRBV9 and TRBJ1-2, the CDR3 gives the full variable domain: DSGVTQTPKHLITATGQRVTLRCSPRSGDLSVYWYQQSLDQGLQFLIQYYNGEERAKGNILERFSAQQFPDLHSELNLSSLELGDSALYFCASSVSATYGYTFGSGTRLTVV.

This clonotype was recorded a few times. V usage is TRBV13 and J usage is TRBJ2-2; D not certain. The CDR3 runs to 15 residues. Germline assignment: CDR1 PRHDT and CDR2 FYEKMQ (reference sequence). V lost 2 bases and J 1 base, leaving 8 bases between the germline ends. CDR3 sequence: CASSLNQMNTGELFF. The CDR3 region has the DNA TGTGCCAGCAGCTTAAATCAGATGAACACCGGGGAGCTGTTTTTT.

The sample holds a few counts of this clonotype. The chain recombines TRBV19 with TRBJ1-5; 7 bases align to TRBD1. Germline trimming cut 4 bases from V and 3 bases from J; bases unmatched to any gene: 9. In germline, CDR1 is LNHDA, CDR2 SQIVND (reference sequence). This CDR3 has 16 amino acids. DNA for the CDR3: TGTGCCAGTAGTAGGAATCCGACAGGGATCAATCAGCCCCAGCATTTT. Translation: CASSRNPTGINQPQHF.

This clonotype was observed a handful of times. The chain has TRBV10-3 and TRBJ2-2; 7 bases line up with TRBD1. Per the germline V gene, CDR1 is ENHRY and CDR2 is SYGVKD. With 5 bases clipped from V and 7 bases from J, the junction kept 7 bases outside the gene matches. The CDR3 sequence is 14 residues long. The CDR3 nucleotides read TGTGCCATCAGTTTGACAGGGCGGAACGGGGAGCTGTTTTTT. As protein: CAISLTGRNGELFF.

Many counts were recorded for this clonotype. The V gene is TRBV5-1, the J gene TRBJ2-3, with 7 bases matching TRBD1. The ends lost 4 bases at V and 3 bases at J; junction bases unmatched: 11. The CDR3 totals 16 residues. CDR1 is SGHRS, CDR2 YFSETQ, per germline. In DNA, the CDR3 is TGCGCCAGCAGCCTAAGACAGGGAACGGGAACAGATACGCAGTATTTT. It is translated as CASSLRQGTGTDTQYF. Together with reference TRBV5-1 and TRBJ2-3, the CDR3 gives the full variable domain: KAGVTQTPRYLIKTRGQQVTLSCSPISGHRSVSWYQQTPGQGLQFLFEYFSETQRNKGNFPGRFSGRQFSNSRSEMNVSTLELGDSALYLCASSLRQGTGTDTQYFGPGTRLTVL.